This T cell receptor (beta chain) originates from a study of cytomegalovirus exposure and HLA in healthy donors. Use of 60 Vbeta and 13 Jbeta primers characterized the PCR. Sequenced by immunoSEQ multiplex PCR; TCRdb stores in-frame clones only, minus some. The sample has over 150,000 clones; 70% to 80% are singletons. V trimming: 2 bases; J trimming: 0 bases; junction bases outside the gene matches: 1. CDR3 length equals 14 residues. Looked up from germline, CDR1 is SGHRS and CDR2 is YFSETQ. A word on this clone: The antigen is unknown.

Study-wide results and limits: A previous analysis found most TCR beta V segments productive roughly 87% or roughly 30% of the time. Researchers left out some V segments, among them TRBV6-2 and TRBV6-3, as indistinguishable. When analyzed later, the rates of TCR association showed variation by HLA locus, with DRB1 the most and HLA-C the fewest.

Sequences were obtained from PBMCs. The receptor was isolated from a man aged 30 to 45 in good health and CMV-seropositive. The chain has TRBV5-1 and TRBJ1-1; 7 bases line up with TRBD1. CDR3 sequence reads: CASSLQGMNTEAFF. As DNA, the CDR3 is TGCGCCAGCAGCTTACAGGGGATGAACACTGAAGCTTTCTTT.